The source of this TCR beta chain is a study of T cell responses to AZD1222 COVID-19 vaccine. General observations from the study: Nearly half of unique spike-specific TCRs reportedly avoided B.1.351 and B.1.1.7 mutated regions. An increase in Spike-specific TCR breadth and depth was observed after two AZD1222 doses.

The protocol was immunoSEQ multiplex PCR, while the TCRdb copy is restricted to in-frame clones and leaves out a portion. Among approximately 160,000 clones listed, under 95% were seen once. The ends were cut back, 6 bases at V and 7 bases at J, with 12 bases in the middle. The germline V gene encodes CDR1 PRHDT and CDR2 FYEKMQ (reference sequence). The length of the CDR3 is 12 residues. Of note for this clone: The antigen is not known.

The sequencing used peripheral blood, collected 28 days after the second AZD1222 dose. The clonotype originates from an adult who received the AZD1222 COVID-19 vaccine. The chain carries TRBV13 and TRBJ1-1; tentative D call: TRBD1 (5 bases). The CDR3 nucleotides are TGTGCCAGCAGGAGGGGCTCCTTTGAAGCTTTCTTT. It specifies CASRRGSFEAFF.